A selection of T cell receptor beta chains follows, all from one sample in a study of Ad26.COV2.S vaccination and SARS-CoV-2 variants. TCRdb's table, derived via immunoSEQ multiplex PCR, lists solely in-frame clones and lacks some. The sample yields a few hundred thousand clones, approximately 90% seen once. The sample here was peripheral blood, taken in a trial of Ad26.COV2.S vaccine versus placebo. The receptors stem from a person aged 18-60 years who received the Ad26.COV2.S COVID-19 vaccine or a placebo. CDR3s include the opening cysteine and the closing phenylalanine or tryptophan. D genes are given only for firm matches. Size tells how often a clone was seen (once, few, many) or the class of an expanded clone, and some rows leave it out.

-	TRBV18	TRBJ1-5	-	CASSWLGSNQPQHF	TGTGCCAGCTCATGGTTAGGTAGCAATCAGCCCCAGCATTTT
once	TRBV5-4	TRBJ2-1	-	CASSLRGRGGDEQFF	TGTGCCAGCAGCTTGAGGGGCAGGGGTGGGGATGAGCAGTTCTTC
-	TRBV19	TRBJ1-5	-	CASSIDRGVGNQPQHF	TGTGCCAGTAGTATAGATCGGGGGGTTGGTAATCAGCCCCAGCATTTT
once	TRBV6-5	TRBJ2-7	TRBD1	CASINRGQDYEQYF	TGTGCCAGCATTAACAGGGGGCAGGACTACGAGCAGTACTTC
-	TRBV4-3	TRBJ2-7	-	CASSHGPGASEQYF	TGCGCCAGCAGCCACGGCCCGGGGGCATCCGAGCAGTACTTC
-	TRBV1	TRBJ2-7	-	CTSTPGQGFYEQYF	TGCACCAGCACACCGGGACAGGGGTTCTACGAGCAGTACTTC
once	TRBV9	TRBJ2-7	-	CASSPRSASLQQYF	TGTGCCAGCAGCCCTCGATCGGCTAGCTTACAGCAGTACTTC
-	TRBV7-2	TRBJ2-7	-	CASSLGPDKSYEQYF	TGTGCCAGCAGCTTAGGACCGGACAAGTCCTACGAGCAGTACTTC
few	TRBV7-9	TRBJ1-3	-	CASSLGLASGNTIYF	TGTGCCAGCAGCTTAGGGTTGGCCAGCGGAAACACCATATATTTT
few	TRBV21-1	TRBJ1-5	-	CASSRSETGAFGNQPQHF	TGTGCCAGCAGCCGATCCGAGACAGGGGCCTTTGGCAATCAGCCCCAGCATTTT
-	TRBV25-1	TRBJ2-3	TRBD2	CASSASGVDTQYF	TGTGCCAGCAGTGCTAGCGGGGTAGATACGCAGTATTTT
-	TRBV28	TRBJ1-1	TRBD1	CASSSPPGQGNTEAFF	TGTGCCAGCAGCTCACCTCCGGGACAGGGGAACACTGAAGCTTTCTTT
-	TRBV9	TRBJ2-3	TRBD2	CASSTGTSGYTDTQYF	TGTGCCAGCAGTACCGGGACTAGCGGATACACAGATACGCAGTATTTT
-	TRBV18	TRBJ1-5	-	CASSIDINQPQHF	TGTGCCAGCTCCATTGATATCAATCAGCCCCAGCATTTT
-	TRBV6-2/TRBV6-3	TRBJ2-1	TRBD2	CASSYRGDEQFF	TGTGCCAGCAGTTACCGGGGGGATGAGCAGTTCTTC
-	TRBV21-1	TRBJ1-1	-	CASSKRREPTEAFF	TGTGCCAGCAGCAAACGCAGGGAACCCACTGAAGCTTTCTTT
-	TRBV7-2	TRBJ2-1	-	CASNGGNVYNEQFF	TGTGCCAGCAATGGGGGAAATGTTTACAATGAGCAGTTCTTC
-	TRBV3-1/TRBV3-2	TRBJ2-7	-	CASSHGSSPDYEQYF	TGTGCCAGCAGCCATGGCAGCAGTCCGGACTACGAGCAGTACTTC
-	TRBV5-6	TRBJ2-5	TRBD1	CASSLARDRGAQYF	TGTGCCAGCAGCTTGGCTCGGGACAGGGGGGCCCAGTACTTC
-	TRBV15	TRBJ2-7	-	CATSSLDSSYEQYF	TGTGCCACCAGCAGCTTAGACAGCTCCTACGAGCAGTACTTC
-	TRBV11-2	TRBJ2-2	-	CASSPLVPGVGFGELFF	TGTGCCAGCAGCCCACTTGTACCAGGGGTTGGATTCGGGGAGCTGTTTTTT
-	TRBV5-1	TRBJ2-5	-	CASSPEPPFQETQYF	TGCGCCAGCAGCCCTGAGCCGCCTTTTCAAGAGACCCAGTACTTC
-	TRBV27	TRBJ1-6	TRBD1	CASSNFDRGRNSPLHF	TGTGCCAGCAGCAACTTCGACAGGGGGCGGAATTCACCCCTCCACTTT
-	TRBV28	TRBJ1-1	-	CASSGFSMNTEAFF	TGTGCCAGCAGTGGGTTTTCCATGAACACTGAAGCTTTCTTT
once	TRBV5-5	TRBJ2-7	TRBD1	CASGDRGLPEQYF	TGTGCCAGCGGGGACAGGGGGCTCCCCGAGCAGTACTTC
-	TRBV6-6	TRBJ1-3	-	CASRDGTSSGNTIYF	TGTGCCAGCAGGGACGGAACATCCTCTGGAAACACCATATATTTT
-	TRBV6-5	TRBJ1-4	TRBD1	CASSSGGWEKLFF	TGTGCCAGCAGCTCAGGGGGTTGGGAAAAACTGTTTTTT
few	TRBV18	TRBJ1-5	-	CASSRDSRVTQPQHF	TGTGCCAGCTCAAGGGATAGCAGGGTGACTCAGCCCCAGCATTTT
-	TRBV4-3	TRBJ1-4	-	CASSLKLGGWVEKLFF	TGCGCCAGCAGCCTAAAGTTGGGGGGCTGGGTTGAAAAACTGTTTTTT
-	TRBV9	TRBJ2-3	TRBD2	CASSLAGGGADTQYF	TGTGCCAGCAGCTTAGCGGGGGGAGGGGCAGATACGCAGTATTTT
-	TRBV11-3	TRBJ2-1	-	CASSLRGSNEQFF	TGTGCCAGCAGCTTACGTGGTAGCAATGAGCAGTTCTTC
-	TRBV25-1	TRBJ2-5	TRBD1	CASSVGWDRQETQYF	TGTGCCAGCAGTGTGGGCTGGGACAGACAAGAGACCCAGTACTTC
-	TRBV28	TRBJ2-2	TRBD2	CASSGLAAYTGELFF	TGTGCCAGCAGTGGGCTAGCGGCTTACACCGGGGAGCTGTTTTTT
-	TRBV18	TRBJ2-1	-	CASSPSSSLFEQFF	TGTGCCAGCTCACCATCATCATCGCTTTTTGAGCAGTTCTTC
once	TRBV5-4	TRBJ2-7	TRBD1	CASSSGQRIEQYF	TGTGCCAGCAGCTCGGGACAGCGGATCGAGCAGTACTTC
-	TRBV11-3	TRBJ2-1	-	CASSLSSYNEQFF	TGTGCCAGCAGCCTGAGCTCCTACAATGAGCAGTTCTTC